Here is one T cell receptor (beta chain) with its context. Its antigen remains unidentified. The table came from immunoSEQ multiplex PCR; TCRdb's copy has only in-frame clones and leaves some out. The sample includes approximately 14,000 clones, 85% to 95% of them seen just once. The sample is drawn from a study of somatic mutations in cytotoxic T cells in rheumatoid arthritis. As for the study in general: After diagnosis, patient blood (around 29 ml EDTA) was drawn right away, before any treatment was given. The study's findings and limits: The top CD8+ clone topped 20% of CD8+ cells in about an eighth of the roughly 60 patients. Measurement of CD8+ T-cell clonality revealed no significant difference between rheumatoid arthritis patients and age-matched healthy controls.

The TCR comes from a man aged 65-85 years with rheumatoid arthritis. The sample consisted of CD4+ T cells sorted from blood.

The CDR3 DNA reads as TGTGCCAGCAGCAGGGCGGGCACTGAAGCTTTCTTT. Translated: CASSRAGTEAFF. The chain links TRBV7-2 to TRBJ1-1; no clear D. The CDR3 has 12 amino acids. The V end was cut by 5 bases, the J end by 4 bases, with 8 bases between. The germline V gene encodes CDR1 SGHTA and CDR2 FQGNSA.